These 29 T cell receptor beta chains share one sample of origin, sequenced in a study of T cells in narcolepsy. TCRdb's copy holds only in-frame clones and misses some; the assay was immunoSEQ multiplex PCR. The sample lists some 30,000 clones, about 89% occurring once. Sequencing was done on a sample of memory (CD45RA-) CD4+ T cells from blood. The receptors originated from a human donor in good health.

The rearrangement joins TRBV11-2 to TRBJ2-2; D ambiguous. This CDR3 contains 14 residues. Germline V gives CDR1 SGHAT, CDR2 FQNNGV. The V gene lost 2 bases and the J gene lost 3 bases, with 7 bases spanning the gap. Here the CDR3 DNA reads TGTGCCAGCAGCTTAAAAGTCGACACCGGGGAGCTGTTTTTT. Residues: CASSLKVDTGELFF.

This sequence joins TRBV20-1 and TRBJ2-3, with D hard to call. Trimming took 3 bases from V and 8 from J, leaving 9 bases between them. Germline assignment: CDR1 DFQATT and CDR2 SNEGSKA (reference sequence). The CDR3 contains 11 residues. CDR3 bases: TGCAGTGCTAGTTTCTCAAGTACGCAGTATTTT. Its translation is CSASFSSTQYF.

This clone was picked up one time. The chain uses TRBV7-2 and TRBJ2-7; no clear D gene. The CDR3 is 13 residues long. Trimming shortened V by 1 base and J by 7 bases, and 11 bases separated the two germline ends. CDR1 is SGHTA, CDR2 FQGNSA, per germline. CDR3 loop: CASSLELVLEQYF. The CDR3 DNA follows: TGTGCCAGCAGCTTAGAGTTGGTGTTAGAGCAGTACTTC.

The rearrangement joins TRBV14 to TRBJ1-1; a weak D match, TRBD1 (6 bases). The V end was cut by 6 bases, the J end by 2 bases, with 13 bases between. Germline CDR1 and CDR2: SGHDN and FVKESK. The CDR3 runs 14 residues. The CDR3 is CASRRTGLNTEAFF. The DNA for the CDR3 is TGTGCCAGCAGAAGAACAGGGCTTAACACTGAAGCTTTCTTT.

The chain employs TRBV18 and TRBJ1-1; 8 positions match TRBD1. The V gene end was trimmed by 6 bases and the J gene end by 3 bases; junction bases not matched to a gene: 6. Germline CDR1 KGHSH, CDR2 LQKENI. This CDR3 has 14 amino acids. The CDR3: CASSLGQGYTEAFF. The DNA of the CDR3 is TGTGCCAGCTCTCTTGGACAGGGTTACACTGAAGCTTTCTTT.

The chain employs TRBV6-1 and TRBJ1-3, with a possible D match to TRBD1 (6 bases). The CDR3 runs 14 residues. Germline loops: CDR1 MNHNS, CDR2 SASEGT. V was shortened by 8 bases and J by 5 bases, with 16 bases between the two germline ends. CDR3 nucleotide sequence: TGTGCCAGCGGGGGGCGAACACGCAGAAACACCATATATTTT. The encoded protein is CASGGRTRRNTIYF.

The chain recombines TRBV23-1 with TRBJ2-3; 14 positions match TRBD2. TRBV23-1 is classed as an ORF, of uncertain function. This CDR3 is built from 19 residues. The V segment lost 3 bases and the J segment 7 bases; nucleotides outside the gene matches: 15. The chain's CDR3 is CASSQKRDGTSGSPNTQYF. Written as DNA, the CDR3 is TGCGCCAGCAGTCAGAAAAGGGACGGGACTAGCGGGAGTCCCAATACGCAGTATTTT.

The chain is built from TRBV28 and TRBJ2-2; tentative D call: TRBD1 (5 bases). CDR1 and CDR2 from the germline V gene are MDHEN and SYDVKM. V was trimmed by 2 bases and J by 5 bases, leaving 12 bases between them. The CDR3 loop spans 15 amino acids. The CDR3 loop is CASSLAGSGTGELFF. In DNA, the CDR3 is TGTGCCAGCAGTTTAGCAGGGTCCGGGACCGGGGAGCTGTTTTTT.

CDR3 sequence (DNA): TGTGCCAGCAGCTTTAGGCAGGATACGCAGTATTTT. Amino acid sequence: CASSFRQDTQYF. J is TRBJ2-3 and V is TRBV7-6, with unresolved D. CDR1 is SGHVS, CDR2 FNYEAQ, per germline. The length of the CDR3 is 12 residues. V was shortened by 3 bases and J by 6 bases, with 7 bases between the two germline ends.

This chain uses TRBV6-6 with TRBJ2-7, with 7 nucleotides matching TRBD1. V was pared by 6 bases and J by 3 bases, with 5 bases of the junction left unmatched. Germline values: CDR1 MNHNY, CDR2 SVGAGI (reference sequence). The CDR3 is 13 amino acids. CDR3 protein: CASRTGSIYEQYF. CDR3 nucleotides: TGTGCCAGCAGGACAGGGAGTATCTACGAGCAGTACTTC.

V and J are TRBV27 and TRBJ2-7; TRBD1 matches 8 bases. This CDR3 is built from 14 residues. Germline V lookup: CDR1 MNHEY, CDR2 SMNVEV (reference sequence). The V gene end was trimmed by 4 bases and the J gene end by 6 bases; junction bases not matched to a gene: 8. CDR3 coding DNA: TGTGCCAGCAGTTCAACCCAGGGGGCCGGCGAGCAGTACTTC. Protein: CASSSTQGAGEQYF.

This clone was counted once. The chain combines TRBV6-6 with TRBJ1-1; 10 nucleotides align to TRBD1. Germline V CDR1 and CDR2: MNHNY, SVGAGI (reference sequence). This CDR3 has 16 amino acids. J gave up 4 bases and V 6 bases, and 11 bases lay outside the gene matches. The DNA of the CDR3 is TGTGCCAGCAGAGAGCTAGGACAGGGGGGTTCCACTGAAGCTTTCTTT. Translation: CASRELGQGGSTEAFF.

The chain has TRBV29-1 and TRBJ2-3; no clear D. The V end lost 4 bases, the J end lost 1 base, and 12 bases lay between the germline ends. The CDR3 covers 14 residues. The V gene's germline CDR1 is SQVTM and CDR2 ANQGSEA. For the CDR3, the DNA is TGCAGCGTTGGAGTCTGGGAAGGCACAGATACGCAGTATTTT. Amino acids: CSVGVWEGTDTQYF.

The V call is TRBV5-6, the J call TRBJ2-1; D is uncertain. With 3 bases removed from V and 7 bases from J, the gap between germline ends came to 11 bases. Germline values: CDR1 SGHDT, CDR2 YYEEEE. This CDR3 has 13 residues. CDR3 DNA sequence: TGTGCCAGCAGCTCCTCCCCCTTGAATGAGCAGTTCTTC. Amino acid sequence: CASSSSPLNEQFF.

The chain is built from TRBV2 and TRBJ2-7; no reliable D call. The CDR3 extends over 11 amino acids. Per the germline V gene, CDR1 is SNHLY and CDR2 is FYNNEI. Deletions cut 6 bases from V and 2 bases from J, with 5 bases between. In nucleotides, the CDR3 is TGTGCCAGCAGCCGCACCTACGAGCAGTACTTC. This sequence encodes CASSRTYEQYF.

V gene TRBV25-1 combines with J gene TRBJ1-6; weak D call: TRBD1 (5 bases). The CDR3 extends over 15 amino acids. The V gene lost 9 bases and the J gene lost 2 bases, with 14 bases spanning the gap. The germline gives CDR1 MGHDK, CDR2 SYGVNS. Written as DNA, the CDR3 is TGTGCCAGTGGCGGGGGGGTCGCCTATAATTCACCCCTCCACTTT. It is translated as CASGGGVAYNSPLHF.

The V gene is TRBV28, the J gene TRBJ1-3; 8 bases fit TRBD1. Germline-derived CDR1 and CDR2 are MDHEN and SYDVKM. V trimming: 6 bases; J trimming: 0 bases; junction bases outside the gene matches: 1. This CDR3 contains 14 residues. This CDR3 reads CASRTGGSGNTIYF. Here the CDR3 DNA reads TGTGCCAGCAGAACAGGGGGCTCTGGAAACACCATATATTTT.

V is TRBV9 and J is TRBJ2-2; D ambiguous. The CDR3 runs to 12 residues. The V end was cut by 0 bases, the J end by 8 bases, with 5 bases between. Looked up from germline, CDR1 is SGDLS and CDR2 is YYNGEE. CDR3 coding DNA: TGTGCCAGCAGCGTAGGTTTGGGGGAGCTGTTTTTT. This codes for CASSVGLGELFF.

The CDR3 bases are TGTGCCAGCAGCTCGGTAGCAGGAAACACCATATATTTT. Translating it yields CASSSVAGNTIYF. V gene TRBV11-3 combines with J gene TRBJ1-3; the D is unclear. Between the trimmed V and J ends, which lost 4 bases and 4 bases, there was a span of 8 bases. The germline gives CDR1 SGHNT, CDR2 YENEEA. The length of the CDR3 is 13 residues.

The genes are TRBV5-1 and TRBJ2-2; no firm D call. Germline-derived CDR1 and CDR2 are SGHRS and YFSETQ. This CDR3 is built from 12 residues. V was clipped by 4 bases and J by 5 bases, with 6 bases between them. This CDR3 is CASSRITGELFF. The DNA of the CDR3 is TGCGCCAGCAGCCGGATTACCGGGGAGCTGTTTTTT.

The rearrangement links TRBV2 to TRBJ2-2; 10 nucleotides align to TRBD2. The CDR3 spans 16 residues. Germline V gene sequence: CDR1 SNHLY, CDR2 FYNNEI. V shed 4 bases and J 1 base; nucleotides not matched to a gene: 3. The CDR3 sequence: CASSARLAGNTGELFF. CDR3 DNA: TGTGCCAGCAGTGCAAGACTAGCGGGGAACACCGGGGAGCTGTTTTTT. Variable domain in full (rest from reference TRBV2 and TRBJ2-2): EPEVTQTPSHQVTQMGQEVILRCVPISNHLYFYWYRQILGQKVEFLVSFYNNEISEKSEIFDDQFSVERPDGSNFTLKIRSTKLEDSAMYFCASSARLAGNTGELFFGEGSRLTVL.

The rearrangement uses TRBV19 and TRBJ1-5; 11 bases fit TRBD1. Germline CDR1 is LNHDA and CDR2 is SQIVND (reference sequence). This CDR3 contains 16 residues. The ends lost 5 bases at V and 7 bases at J; junction bases unmatched: 10. CDR3 DNA: TGTGCCAGTAGTGGCACCGGACAGGGGGCAGGGCAGCCCCAGCATTTT. As protein: CASSGTGQGAGQPQHF. Filled out from reference TRBV19 and TRBJ1-5, the complete variable domain reads DGGITQSPKYLFRKEGQNVTLSCEQNLNHDAMYWYRQDPGQGLRLIYYSQIVNDFQKGDIAEGYSVSREKKESFPLTVTSAQKNPTAFYLCASSGTGQGAGQPQHFGDGTRLSIL.

J is TRBJ1-1 and V is TRBV7-8; D unclear. From germline, CDR1 is SGHVS and CDR2 FQNEAQ. There are 14 residues in the CDR3. Trimming took off 6 bases at V and 2 bases at J, with 13 bases between the two ends. The chain's CDR3 is CASRASLGNTEAFF. The CDR3 nucleotides are TGTGCCAGCAGGGCTTCTCTGGGCAACACTGAAGCTTTCTTT. The full variable domain, its missing parts supplied by reference TRBV7-8 and TRBJ1-1, is GAGVSQSPRYKVAKRGQDVALRCDPISGHVSLFWYQQALGQGPEFLTYFQNEAQLDKSGLPSDRFFAERPEGSVSTLKIQRTQQEDSAVYLCASRASLGNTEAFFGQGTRLTVV.

For this clone: Relative to the germline gene, one junction end is altered; a read error may explain this. The J gene is TRBJ2-7, the V gene TRBV19; 9 positions match TRBD1. The length of the CDR3 is 15 residues. The germline V gene encodes CDR1 LNHDA and CDR2 SQIVND (reference sequence). CDR3 sequence reads: CARSVPGQGEYEQYF. In DNA, the CDR3 is TGTGCCCGTAGTGTACCGGGACAGGGCGAGTACGAGCAGTACTTC.

The chain employs TRBV5-4 and TRBJ2-1; either TRBD1 or TRBD2 may fit D (5 bases each). V dropped 0 bases and J dropped 0 bases, with 7 bases sitting between them. The germline V gene has CDR1 SGHNT and CDR2 YYREEE (reference sequence). This CDR3 is built from 15 residues. CDR3 sequence (DNA): TGTGCCAGCAGCTTGGAGGGGAGCTCCTACAATGAGCAGTTCTTC. It encodes CASSLEGSSYNEQFF.

Here the CDR3 reads CASSATGRNTEAFF. The CDR3 DNA follows: TGTGCCAGCAGCGCGACAGGGCGGAACACTGAAGCTTTCTTT. This sequence joins TRBV5-6 and TRBJ1-1; TRBD1 agrees at 7 bases. The CDR3 is made up of 14 amino acids. Trimming removed 4 bases from V and 1 base from J; junction bases left unmatched: 4. Germline V CDR1 and CDR2: SGHDT, YYEEEE.

The V call is TRBV2, the J call TRBJ1-2, with 11 bases that match TRBD1. The CDR3 spans 14 residues. The germline gives CDR1 SNHLY, CDR2 FYNNEI. V lost 3 bases, J lost 4 bases, and 1 base stayed unmatched. CDR3 region: CASSEDRGLYGYTF. CDR3 DNA sequence: TGTGCCAGCAGTGAGGACAGGGGGCTCTATGGCTACACCTTC. Together with reference TRBV2 and TRBJ1-2, the CDR3 gives the full variable domain: EPEVTQTPSHQVTQMGQEVILRCVPISNHLYFYWYRQILGQKVEFLVSFYNNEISEKSEIFDDQFSVERPDGSNFTLKIRSTKLEDSAMYFCASSEDRGLYGYTFGSGTRLTVV.

This sequence joins TRBV28 and TRBJ2-7, with 7 positions matching TRBD2. J was trimmed by 4 bases and V by 4 bases; bases with no gene match: 16. This CDR3 has 17 amino acids. The germline CDR1 and CDR2 sequences are MDHEN and SYDVKM. The CDR3 is CASSSRRATSHVYEQYF. The CDR3 bases are TGTGCCAGCAGTTCTCGACGAGCGACTAGCCACGTGTACGAGCAGTACTTC.

The chain joins TRBV14 to TRBJ1-5; no clear D. This CDR3 region has 13 residues. V was trimmed by 6 bases and J by 3 bases, leaving 9 bases between them. CDR1 is SGHDN, CDR2 FVKESK, per germline. In DNA form, the CDR3 reads TGTGCCAGCAGTAGAGGACTCAATCAGCCCCAGCATTTT. This translates into CASSRGLNQPQHF.